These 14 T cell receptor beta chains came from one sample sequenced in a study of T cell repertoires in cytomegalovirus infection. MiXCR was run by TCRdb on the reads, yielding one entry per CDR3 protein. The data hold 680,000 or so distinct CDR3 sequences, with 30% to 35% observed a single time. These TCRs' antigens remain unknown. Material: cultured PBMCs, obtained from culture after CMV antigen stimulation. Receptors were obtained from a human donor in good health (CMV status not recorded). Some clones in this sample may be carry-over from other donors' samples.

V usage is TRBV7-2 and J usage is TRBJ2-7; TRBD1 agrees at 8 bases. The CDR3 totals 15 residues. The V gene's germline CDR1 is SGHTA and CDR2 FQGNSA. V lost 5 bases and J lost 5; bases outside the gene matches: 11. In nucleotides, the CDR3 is TGTGCCAGCAGCAGCAGTAGGACAGGGCTGAACGAGCAGTACTTC. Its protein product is CASSSSRTGLNEQYF. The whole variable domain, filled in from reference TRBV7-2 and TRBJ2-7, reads GAGVSQSPSNKVTEKGKDVELRCDPISGHTALYWYRQSLGQGLEFLIYFQGNSAPDKSGLPSDRFSAERTGGSVSTLTIQRTQQEDSAVYLCASSSSRTGLNEQYFGPGTRLTVT.

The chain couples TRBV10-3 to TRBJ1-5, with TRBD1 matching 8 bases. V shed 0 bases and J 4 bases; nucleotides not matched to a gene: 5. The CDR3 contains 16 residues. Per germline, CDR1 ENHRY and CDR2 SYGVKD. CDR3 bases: TGTGCCATCAGTGAGTCCGGCACAGGGGGTAATCAGCCCCAGCATTTT. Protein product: CAISESGTGGNQPQHF.

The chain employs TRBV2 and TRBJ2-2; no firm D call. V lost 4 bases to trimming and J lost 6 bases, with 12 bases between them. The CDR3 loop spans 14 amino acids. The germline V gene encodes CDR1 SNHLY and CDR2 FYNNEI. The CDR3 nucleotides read TGTGCCAGCAGTGGTCTGGCTGGTGCCGGGGAGCTGTTTTTT. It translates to CASSGLAGAGELFF.

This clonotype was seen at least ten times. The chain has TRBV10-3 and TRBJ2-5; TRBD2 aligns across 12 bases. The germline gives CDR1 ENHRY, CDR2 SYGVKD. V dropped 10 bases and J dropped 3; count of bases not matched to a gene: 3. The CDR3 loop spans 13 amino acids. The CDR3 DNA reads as TGTGCCACGAGACTAGCGGGGGAAGAGACCCAGTACTTC. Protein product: CATRLAGEETQYF.

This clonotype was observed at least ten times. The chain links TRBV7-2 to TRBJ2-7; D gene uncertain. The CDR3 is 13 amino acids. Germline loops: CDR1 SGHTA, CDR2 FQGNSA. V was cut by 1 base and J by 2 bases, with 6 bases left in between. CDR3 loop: CASSLVTAYEQYF. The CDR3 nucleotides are TGTGCCAGCAGCTTAGTAACAGCCTACGAGCAGTACTTC.

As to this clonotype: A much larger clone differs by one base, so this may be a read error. The CDR3 is CVSSLQGGATDTQYF. In DNA, the CDR3 is TGTGTCAGCAGCCTCCAGGGGGGGGCAACAGATACGCAGTATTTT. The chain recombines TRBV7-2 with TRBJ2-3; D may correspond to TRBD1 or TRBD2 (7 bases each). The germline gives CDR1 SGHTA, CDR2 FQGNSA. The CDR3 covers 15 residues.

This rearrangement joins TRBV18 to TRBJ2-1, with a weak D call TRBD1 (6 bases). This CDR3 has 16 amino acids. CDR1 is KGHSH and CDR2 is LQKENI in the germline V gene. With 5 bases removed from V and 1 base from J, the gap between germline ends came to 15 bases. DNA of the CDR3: TGTGCCAGCTCAACGAGGGGGAGCCAATCCTACAATGAGCAGTTCTTC. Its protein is CASSTRGSQSYNEQFF.

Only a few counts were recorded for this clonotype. CDR3: CASRGEGAETQYF. In nucleotides, the CDR3 is TGTGCCAGCCGCGGGGAGGGCGCAGAGACCCAGTACTTC. V and J are TRBV12-3 or TRBV12-4 and TRBJ2-5; 7 bases are shared with TRBD2. This CDR3 is 13 amino acids long. J was trimmed by 4 bases and V by 8 bases; bases with no gene match: 7.

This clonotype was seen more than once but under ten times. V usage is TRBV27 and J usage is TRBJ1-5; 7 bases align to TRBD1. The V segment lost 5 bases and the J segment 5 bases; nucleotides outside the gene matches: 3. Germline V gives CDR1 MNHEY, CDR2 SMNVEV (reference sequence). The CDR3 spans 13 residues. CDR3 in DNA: TGTGCCAGCAGTATGGACAGGTATCAGCCCCAGCATTTT. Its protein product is CASSMDRYQPQHF.

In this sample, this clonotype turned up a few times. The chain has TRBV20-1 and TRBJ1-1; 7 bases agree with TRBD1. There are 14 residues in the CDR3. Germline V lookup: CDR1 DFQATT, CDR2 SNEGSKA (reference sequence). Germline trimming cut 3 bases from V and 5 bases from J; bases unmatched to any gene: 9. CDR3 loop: CSAREHRGNTEAFF. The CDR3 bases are TGCAGTGCTAGGGAGCACAGGGGAAATACTGAAGCTTTCTTT.

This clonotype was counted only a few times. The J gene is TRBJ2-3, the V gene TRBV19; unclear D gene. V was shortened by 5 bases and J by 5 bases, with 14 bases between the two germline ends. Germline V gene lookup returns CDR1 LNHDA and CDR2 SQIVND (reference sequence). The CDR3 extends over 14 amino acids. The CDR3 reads CASSPRLARDTQYF. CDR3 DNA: TGTGCCAGTAGTCCCCGACTGGCAAGAGATACGCAGTATTTT.

CDR3 region: CASGRQTLREQYF. CDR3 nucleotide sequence: TGTGCTAGTGGTCGACAGACCCTAAGGGAGCAGTACTTC. The chain couples TRBV12-5 to TRBJ2-7; D possibly corresponds to TRBD1 (5 bases). This CDR3 is 13 amino acids long. Trimming pared 5 bases from V and 7 bases from J, leaving 15 bases between. CDR1 is LGHNT and CDR2 is FRNRAP in the germline V gene. Combining the CDR3 with reference TRBV12-5 and TRBJ2-7 gives the whole variable domain DARVTQTPRHKVTEMGQEVTMRCQPILGHNTVFWYRQTMMQGLELLAYFRNRAPLDDSGMPKDRFSAEMPDATLATLKIQPSEPRDSAVYFCASGRQTLREQYFGPGTRLTVT.

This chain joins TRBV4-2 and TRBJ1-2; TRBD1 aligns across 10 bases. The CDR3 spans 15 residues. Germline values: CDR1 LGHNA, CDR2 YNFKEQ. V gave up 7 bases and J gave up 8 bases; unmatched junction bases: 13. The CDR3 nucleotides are TGTGCCAGCAATCCCCTCCCGGGACAGGGGTTCGGCTACACCTTC. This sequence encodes CASNPLPGQGFGYTF.

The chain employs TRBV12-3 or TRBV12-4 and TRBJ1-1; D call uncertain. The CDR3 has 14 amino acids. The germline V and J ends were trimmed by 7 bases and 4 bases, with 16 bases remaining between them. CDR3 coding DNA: TGTGCCAGCACCCAAATCGGTACAGCCACTGAAGCTTTCTTT. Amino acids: CASTQIGTATEAFF.